Presented here are 11 T cell receptor beta chains from one specimen sequenced in a study of blood T cell repertoires in COVID-19. Measured with immunoSEQ multiplex PCR; TCRdb has only the in-frame clones, and not every one. The sample contains 45,000 to 55,000 clones, more than 70% of which appear only once. The sequenced material came from peripheral blood. These TCRs come from a man in his 70s with active COVID-19.

This sequence joins TRBV28 and TRBJ1-1; TRBD1 might be the D (5 bases). Per the germline V gene, CDR1 is MDHEN and CDR2 is SYDVKM. The CDR3 sequence is 12 residues long. V lost 6 bases, J lost 11 bases, and 16 bases lay in between. The CDR3 coding sequence is TGTGCCAGCAGGAGAGCTTCAGGGAGGGCTTTCTTT. Protein sequence: CASRRASGRAFF.

J is TRBJ2-3 and V is TRBV15; D may be TRBD2 (5 bases). The CDR3 runs to 17 residues. V was clipped by 0 bases and J by 1 base, with 14 bases between them. Germline CDR1 reads LNHNV; CDR2 reads YYDKDF (reference sequence). CDR3: CATSRDAVAGRTDTQYF. The CDR3 region has the DNA TGTGCCACCAGCAGAGATGCGGTCGCGGGTCGCACAGATACGCAGTATTTT.

The chain employs TRBV6-4 and TRBJ2-3; 7 bases map to TRBD2. The CDR3 spans 14 residues. Germline V gene sequence: CDR1 MRHNA, CDR2 SNTAGT. V lost 6 bases, J lost 4 bases, and 7 bases stayed unmatched. Here the CDR3 reads CASSPGGFSDTQYF. The CDR3 DNA reads TGTGCCAGCAGCCCCGGGGGGTTCTCAGATACGCAGTATTTT.

The chain combines TRBV6-2 or TRBV6-3 with TRBJ1-5; D remains ambiguous. There are 12 residues in the CDR3. The germline V gene encodes CDR1 MNHEY and CDR2 SVGEGT. V shed 2 bases and J shed 7 bases, with 6 bases lying between them. This CDR3 reads CASSYGGQPQHF. The CDR3 DNA is TGTGCCAGCAGTTACGGAGGGCAGCCCCAGCATTTT.

The J gene is TRBJ2-3, the V gene TRBV7-9; perhaps TRBD2 as D (7 bases). The CDR3 loop spans 16 amino acids. Germline CDR1 SEHNR, CDR2 FQNEAQ (reference sequence). Trimming left V 7 bases short and J 0 bases short, with 17 bases between. In DNA form, the CDR3 reads TGTGCCAGCAACATGTGGGGAGGGGGGAGCACAGATACGCAGTATTTT. This codes for CASNMWGGGSTDTQYF.

This sequence joins TRBV28 and TRBJ1-3, with D perhaps matching TRBD1 (6 bases). This CDR3 has 17 residues. CDR1 is MDHEN and CDR2 is SYDVKM in the germline V gene. Trimming took off 2 bases at V and 3 bases at J, with 17 bases between the two ends. DNA of the CDR3: TGTGCCAGCAGTTTAGATGGGGGGGGCGTACTTGGAAACACCATATATTTT. Amino acids: CASSLDGGGVLGNTIYF.

The gene calls are TRBV30 and TRBJ1-3, with a weak D call TRBD1 (6 bases). The CDR3 has 15 residues. The V gene's germline CDR1 is GTSNPN and CDR2 SVGIG (reference sequence). V was cut by 3 bases and J by 0 bases, with 12 bases left in between. CDR3 sequence (DNA): TGTGCCTGGAGAGGGGGGGAGTACTCTGGAAACACCATATATTTT. Translating gives CAWRGGEYSGNTIYF. The full variable domain, completed using reference TRBV30 and TRBJ1-3, is SQTIHQWPATLVQPVGSPLSLECTVEGTSNPNLYWYRQAAGRGLQLLFYSVGIGQISSEVPQNLSASRPQDRQFILSSKKLLLSDSGFYLCAWRGGEYSGNTIYFGEGSWLTVV.

The chain is built from TRBV6-5 and TRBJ1-2; no firm D call. CDR1 MNHEY and CDR2 SVGAGI come from the germline V gene. The CDR3 runs to 14 residues. V lost 6 bases to trimming and J lost 4 bases, with 15 bases between them. The CDR3 region is CASSLIGDGYGYTF. Here the CDR3 DNA reads TGTGCCAGCAGCTTAATCGGGGATGGCTATGGCTACACCTTC.

This sequence joins TRBV15 and TRBJ2-3; TRBD1 matches 10 bases. The length of the CDR3 is 16 residues. The junction had 4 bases not matched to a gene; V was cut back by 3 bases and J by 1 base. The V gene's germline CDR1 is LNHNV and CDR2 YYDKDF (reference sequence). This chain's CDR3 is CATSRLTGGGTDTQYF. CDR3 coding DNA: TGTGCCACCAGCAGGTTGACAGGGGGCGGCACAGATACGCAGTATTTT.

The chain joins TRBV4-2 to TRBJ2-3; D remains unclear. V lost 1 base to trimming and J lost 0 bases, with 17 bases between them. The germline CDR1 and CDR2 sequences are LGHNA and YNFKEQ. The CDR3 sequence is 18 residues long. The CDR3 here is CASSQGDAPSRSTDTQYF. The CDR3 DNA is TGTGCCAGCAGCCAAGGCGATGCTCCCTCCCGGAGCACAGATACGCAGTATTTT.

The gene calls are TRBV4-1 and TRBJ1-1; TRBD1 aligns across 8 bases. The CDR3 is 16 residues long. Germline CDR1 reads MGHRA; CDR2 reads YSYEKL. V lost 0 bases to trimming and J lost 5 bases; unmatched junction nucleotides: 8. CDR3 coding DNA: TGCGCCAGCAGCCAAGAAACCACAGGGGGATATACTGAAGCTTTCTTT. Amino acids: CASSQETTGGYTEAFF.